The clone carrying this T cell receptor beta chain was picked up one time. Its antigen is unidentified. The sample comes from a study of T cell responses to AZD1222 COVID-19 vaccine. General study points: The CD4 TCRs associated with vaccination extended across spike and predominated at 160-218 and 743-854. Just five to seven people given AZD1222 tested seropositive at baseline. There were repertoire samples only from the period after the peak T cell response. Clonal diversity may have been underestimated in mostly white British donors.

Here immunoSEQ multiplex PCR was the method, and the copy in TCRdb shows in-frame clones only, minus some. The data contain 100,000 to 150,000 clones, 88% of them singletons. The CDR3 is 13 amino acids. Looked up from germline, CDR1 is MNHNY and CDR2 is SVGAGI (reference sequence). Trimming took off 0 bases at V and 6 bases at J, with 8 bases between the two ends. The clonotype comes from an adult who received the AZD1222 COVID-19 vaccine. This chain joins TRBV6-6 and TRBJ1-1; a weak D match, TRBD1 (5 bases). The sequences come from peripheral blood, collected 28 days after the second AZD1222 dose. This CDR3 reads CASSYSGVPEAFF. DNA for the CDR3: TGTGCCAGCAGTTACTCAGGGGTCCCTGAAGCTTTCTTT.